The clone carrying this T cell receptor (beta chain) was seen only once. In the PCR, 60 Vbeta and 13 Jbeta primers were used. Data came from immunoSEQ multiplex PCR; TCRdb stores just in-frame clones and leaves some out. The repertoire holds about 94,000 clones, with more than 75% as singletons. The source of the sample is a study of cytomegalovirus exposure and HLA in healthy donors. Germline-derived CDR1 and CDR2 are SGDLS and YYNGEE. V shed 3 bases, J shed 4 bases, and the junction held 7 bases outside the gene matches. The CDR3 sequence is 16 residues long. The sample comprised PBMCs. This clonotype was obtained from a human donor in good health. The chain employs TRBV9 and TRBJ1-3; 10 nucleotides agree with TRBD1. DNA for the CDR3: TGTGCCAGCAGCGCTACCGGGACAGGGGCCGGAAACACCATATATTTT. As protein: CASSATGTGAGNTIYF.